This T cell receptor beta chain was identified during a study of a mutant IDH1 vaccine in newly diagnosed glioma. Study-wide background: Across weeks 1, 3, 5, 7, 11, 15, 19 and 23, patients received a vaccination each time, eight in all. Beginning 4-6 weeks after radiotherapy alone, or with temozolomide cycles, vaccination took place.

V gave up 0 bases and J gave up 2 bases; unmatched junction bases: 7. CDR1 and CDR2 (germline): SGHRS, YFSETQ. The CDR3 runs to 16 residues. Sequenced by immunoSEQ multiplex PCR; TCRdb stores in-frame clones only, minus some. The sample yields some 35,000 clones, more than 80% seen once. Time point given: week 5, during vaccination. A single vaccine dose contained 300 ug of mutant IDH1 20-mer peptide, and topical imiquimod was used with it. Donor tumors were new WHO grade 3 or 4 IDH1-mutant, ATRX-lost astrocytomas. In the case of this clone: The antigen remains undetermined.

This receptor was identified in a middle-aged man with glioma. V and J are TRBV5-1 and TRBJ2-7; 8 bases agree with TRBD1. The sequencing used PBMCs, collected from a glioma patient whose treatment included an IDH1 peptide vaccine. The CDR3 bases are TGCGCCAGCAGCTTGGCCGCAGGGACAGGAGCCTACGAGCAGTACTTC. Amino acid sequence: CASSLAAGTGAYEQYF.